What follows are 5 T cell receptor beta chains derived from one specimen sequenced in a study of T-cell reconstitution after alpha-beta-depleted transplantation in children. It was with unique molecular identifiers that the TCRbeta library was prepared. MiXCR, run by TCRdb on the PCR reads, gives a single entry per CDR3 protein. The sample holds about 350,000 distinct CDR3 sequences; around 15% are singletons and the top ten take about 41%. Source: PBMCs, mostly from graft donor cells, taken 360 days after TCRalphabeta/CD19-depleted stem cell transplant. The receptors were sampled from a male patient between 2 and 10 years old who had a stem cell transplant for acute lymphoblastic leukemia, so the T cells may come from the graft donor.

The chain links TRBV6-5 to TRBJ2-7, with D uncertain. Germline V gives CDR1 MNHEY, CDR2 SVGAGI. The CDR3 spans 15 residues. Trimming removed 0 bases from V and 4 bases from J, with 13 bases in between. DNA for the CDR3: TGTGCCAGCAGTTACTCGAAATATCAGCCTTACGAGCAGTACTTC. Translated: CASSYSKYQPYEQYF.

This clonotype appeared a few times. The chain carries TRBV10-3 and TRBJ1-3, with D possibly being TRBD1 (5 bases). Trimming took off 0 bases at V and 5 bases at J, with 23 bases between the two ends. The CDR3 is 19 residues long. CDR1 and CDR2 from the germline V gene are ENHRY and SYGVKD. The CDR3 protein is CAISESLAAVPRVRNTIYF. The CDR3, as DNA: TGTGCCATCAGTGAGTCTCTCGCCGCCGTCCCCAGGGTCCGAAACACCATATATTTT.

The J gene is TRBJ2-5, the V gene TRBV4-3; 8 bases are a match to TRBD2. The CDR3 consists of 15 residues. V gave up 1 base and J gave up 1 base; unmatched junction bases: 2. The germline V gene encodes CDR1 LGHNA and CDR2 YSLEER. CDR3 loop: CASSQGTSSQETQYF. DNA of the CDR3: TGCGCCAGCAGCCAAGGGACTAGCAGCCAAGAGACCCAGTACTTC.

This chain links TRBV29-1 with TRBJ2-1; 12 bases are a match to TRBD2. CDR3 length: 17 residues. The V segment lost 8 bases and the J segment 0 bases; nucleotides outside the gene matches: 11. Germline lookup yields CDR1 SQVTM and CDR2 ANQGSEA. Here the CDR3 DNA reads TGCAGCACCATCGTAGGACTAGCGGGACGCTCCTACAATGAGCAGTTCTTC. It specifies CSTIVGLAGRSYNEQFF.

This clonotype was detected many times. CDR3 nucleotide sequence: TGCGCCAGCAGATCTCGCACCCCCCGACAGAGCTCCTACGAGCAGTACTTC. This encodes CASRSRTPRQSSYEQYF. V usage is TRBV10-1 and J usage is TRBJ2-7; D possibly corresponds to TRBD1 (5 bases). Germline V gene lookup returns CDR1 WNHNN and CDR2 SYGVQD (reference sequence). The CDR3 is made up of 17 amino acids. The V and J ends lost 6 bases and 0 bases respectively, with 21 bases between them.